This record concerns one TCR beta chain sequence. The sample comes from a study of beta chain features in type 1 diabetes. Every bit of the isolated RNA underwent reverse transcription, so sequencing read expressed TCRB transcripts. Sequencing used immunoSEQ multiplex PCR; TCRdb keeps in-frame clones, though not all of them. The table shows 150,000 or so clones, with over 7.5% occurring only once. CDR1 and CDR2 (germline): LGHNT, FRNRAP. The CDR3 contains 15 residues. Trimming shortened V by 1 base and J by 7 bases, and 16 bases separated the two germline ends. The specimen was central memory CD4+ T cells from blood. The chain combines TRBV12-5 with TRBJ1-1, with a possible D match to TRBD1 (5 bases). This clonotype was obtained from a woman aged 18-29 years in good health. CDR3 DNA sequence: TGTGCTAGTGGTTTGGGGGGATTGGGGCAGGGTGAAGCTTTCTTT. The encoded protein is CASGLGGLGQGEAFF.